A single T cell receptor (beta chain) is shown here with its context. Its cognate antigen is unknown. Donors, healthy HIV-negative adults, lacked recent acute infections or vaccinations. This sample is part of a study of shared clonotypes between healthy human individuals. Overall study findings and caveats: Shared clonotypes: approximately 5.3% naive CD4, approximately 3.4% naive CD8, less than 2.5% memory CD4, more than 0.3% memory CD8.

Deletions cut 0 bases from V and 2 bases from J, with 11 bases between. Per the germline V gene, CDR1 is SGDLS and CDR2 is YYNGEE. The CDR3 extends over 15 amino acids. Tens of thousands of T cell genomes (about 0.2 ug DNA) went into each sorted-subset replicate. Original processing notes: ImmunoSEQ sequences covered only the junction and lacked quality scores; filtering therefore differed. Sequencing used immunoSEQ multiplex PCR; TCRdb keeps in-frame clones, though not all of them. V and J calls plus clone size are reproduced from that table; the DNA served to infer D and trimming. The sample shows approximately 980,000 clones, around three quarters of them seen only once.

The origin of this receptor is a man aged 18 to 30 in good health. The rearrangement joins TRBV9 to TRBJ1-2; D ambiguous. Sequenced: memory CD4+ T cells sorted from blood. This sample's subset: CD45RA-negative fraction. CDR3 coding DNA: TGTGCCAGCAGCGTAGCCGGAGGGAGAAACTATGGCTACACCTTC. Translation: CASSVAGGRNYGYTF.